This T cell receptor beta chain stems from a study of T cells after yellow fever vaccination. The study's findings and limits: It was the secondary response that reached its peak faster, day 5 versus 15, but it was weaker. After the booster, roughly 96% of CD4 and approximately 90% of CD8 primary-response clones were re-detected. Overall, a small share of clonotypes was seen in both CD4 and CD8 compartments.

V trimming: 4 bases; J trimming: 6 bases; junction bases outside the gene matches: 4. CDR3 length: 14 amino acids. CDR1 LGHNA and CDR2 YSLEER come from the germline V gene. This clonotype was found many times. The antigen is undetermined. TCRdb re-called the 5' RACE reads through MiXCR, storing one row per CDR3 protein. This table has some 110,000 distinct CDR3 sequences, about 7.8% appearing once. The V call is TRBV4-3, the J call TRBJ2-1, with 9 nucleotides matching TRBD1. The TCR sequence derives from a man aged 18 to 30 who received the YFV17D yellow fever vaccine. Here the sequenced sample was CD4+ T cells sorted from PBMCs, taken about 41 days after the first yellow fever vaccination. CDR3 residues: CASSRQDRGNEQFF. CDR3 nucleotides: TGCGCCAGCAGCCGACAGGACAGGGGCAATGAGCAGTTCTTC.